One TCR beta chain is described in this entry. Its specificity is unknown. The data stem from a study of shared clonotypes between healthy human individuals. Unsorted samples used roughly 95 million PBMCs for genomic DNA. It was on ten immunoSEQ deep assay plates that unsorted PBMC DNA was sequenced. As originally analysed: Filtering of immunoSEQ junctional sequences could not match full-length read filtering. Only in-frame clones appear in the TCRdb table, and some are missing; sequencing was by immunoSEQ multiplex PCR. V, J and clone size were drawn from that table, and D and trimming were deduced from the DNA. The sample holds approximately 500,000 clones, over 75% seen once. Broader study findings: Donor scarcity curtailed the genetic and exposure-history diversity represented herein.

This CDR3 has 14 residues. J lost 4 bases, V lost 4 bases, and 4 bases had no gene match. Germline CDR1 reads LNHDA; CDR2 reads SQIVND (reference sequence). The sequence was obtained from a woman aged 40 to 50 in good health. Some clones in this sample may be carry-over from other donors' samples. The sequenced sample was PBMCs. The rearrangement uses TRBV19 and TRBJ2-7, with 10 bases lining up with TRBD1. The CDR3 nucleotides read TGTGCCAGTAGTAGAGACAGGGGGCCGTACGAGCAGTACTTC. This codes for CASSRDRGPYEQYF. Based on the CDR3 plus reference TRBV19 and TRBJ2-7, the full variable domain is DGGITQSPKYLFRKEGQNVTLSCEQNLNHDAMYWYRQDPGQGLRLIYYSQIVNDFQKGDIAEGYSVSREKKESFPLTVTSAQKNPTAFYLCASSRDRGPYEQYFGPGTRLTVT.